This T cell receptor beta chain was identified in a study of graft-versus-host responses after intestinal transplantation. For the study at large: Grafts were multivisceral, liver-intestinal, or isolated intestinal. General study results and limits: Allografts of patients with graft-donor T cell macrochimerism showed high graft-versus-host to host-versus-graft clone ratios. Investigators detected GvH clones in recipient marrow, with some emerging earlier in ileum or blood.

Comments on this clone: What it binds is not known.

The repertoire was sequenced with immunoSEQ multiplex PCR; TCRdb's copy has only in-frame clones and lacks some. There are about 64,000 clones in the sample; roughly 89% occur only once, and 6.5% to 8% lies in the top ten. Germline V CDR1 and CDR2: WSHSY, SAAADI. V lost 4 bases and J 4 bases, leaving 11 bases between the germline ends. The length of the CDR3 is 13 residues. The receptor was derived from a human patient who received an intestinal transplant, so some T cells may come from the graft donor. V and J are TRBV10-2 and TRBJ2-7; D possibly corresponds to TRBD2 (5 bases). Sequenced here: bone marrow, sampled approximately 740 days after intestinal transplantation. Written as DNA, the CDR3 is TGCGCCAGCAGTGTGGGCCAGCGGTACGAGCAGTACTTC. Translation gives CASSVGQRYEQYF.